These 11 T cell receptor beta chains originate from one sample sequenced in a study of blood T cell repertoires in COVID-19. Clones were sequenced by immunoSEQ multiplex PCR, and TCRdb holds only the in-frame ones, with some missing. The sample carries around 130,000 clones, roughly 85% recorded once. Input material: peripheral blood. Receptors originate from a human donor in a cohort sampled during active COVID-19.

This chain uses TRBV5-1 with TRBJ2-5, with a possible D match to TRBD1 (5 bases). The CDR3 is 13 amino acids. Looked up from germline, CDR1 is SGHRS and CDR2 is YFSETQ. V was cut by 4 bases and J by 5 bases, with 12 bases left in between. The CDR3 spells CASSRSGIETQYF. In DNA, the CDR3 is TGCGCCAGCAGCCGCTCAGGGATCGAGACCCAGTACTTC.

The chain is built from TRBV10-2 and TRBJ2-1; TRBD2 might be the D (6 bases). Germline CDR1 reads WSHSY; CDR2 reads SAAADI. CDR3 length: 15 amino acids. Trimming shortened V by 4 bases and J by 1 base, and 11 bases separated the two germline ends. CDR3 DNA sequence: TGCGCCAGCAGTGGTAATCTAGCGTCCTACAATGAGCAGTTCTTC. Translating gives CASSGNLASYNEQFF.

This chain links TRBV6-5 with TRBJ2-3, with 12 bases lining up with TRBD2. With 4 bases clipped from V and 3 bases from J, the junction kept 2 bases outside the gene matches. The CDR3 covers 15 residues. Germline V gene data show CDR1 as MNHEY and CDR2 as SVGAGI. As DNA, the CDR3 is TGTGCCAGCAGTTCTAGCGGGGGGGTGACAGATACGCAGTATTTT. Translating gives CASSSSGGVTDTQYF.

This clone appeared many times. The CDR3 coding sequence is TGTGCCAGCAGTTACCTCTCAGGGAACCGCTATGAAAAACTGTTTTTT. It translates to CASSYLSGNRYEKLFF. This chain uses TRBV6-2 or TRBV6-3 with TRBJ1-4; the D gene is possibly TRBD1 (5 bases). Germline V gene lookup returns CDR1 MNHEY and CDR2 SVGEGT. Trimming stripped 2 bases from V and 6 bases from J, with 16 bases between. This CDR3 has 16 residues.

In the case of this clone: A read error may account for a junction end that differs from germline. The V call is TRBV6-5, the J call TRBJ2-1; maybe TRBD2 (6 bases). The CDR3 extends over 13 amino acids. CDR1 is MNHEY and CDR2 is SVGAGI in the germline V gene. CDR3 region: CASSYPGTPFTVF. CDR3 sequence (DNA): TGTGCCAGCAGTTACCCGGGGACTCCCTTCACGGTCTTC.

V gene TRBV25-1 combines with J gene TRBJ2-1, with D possibly TRBD1 on 5 matching bases. This CDR3 has 14 residues. Germline CDR1 and CDR2: MGHDK and SYGVNS. Between the trimmed V and J ends, which lost 6 bases and 4 bases, there was a span of 13 bases. CDR3 in DNA: TGTGCCAGCAGCAAAAGGGGCAGGTACAATGAGCAGTTCTTC. It codes for CASSKRGRYNEQFF.

This sequence joins TRBV5-6 and TRBJ1-2; 9 bases match TRBD1. Germline trimming cut 0 bases from V and 8 bases from J; bases unmatched to any gene: 5. The CDR3 extends over 14 amino acids. Germline CDR1 SGHDT, CDR2 YYEEEE. CDR3 loop: CASSLGDRDRGYTF. CDR3 sequence (DNA): TGTGCCAGCAGCTTGGGGGACAGGGATAGGGGCTACACCTTC.

The rearrangement uses TRBV28 and TRBJ1-5; a possible D gene is TRBD1 (5 bases). The V and J ends lost 11 bases and 4 bases respectively, with 18 bases between them. Germline loops: CDR1 MDHEN, CDR2 SYDVKM. The CDR3 consists of 14 residues. CDR3 sequence: CAAWGGRTNQPQHF. The CDR3 coding sequence is TGTGCCGCCTGGGGGGGAAGAACGAATCAGCCCCAGCATTTT.

The V and J genes are TRBV12-5 and TRBJ1-1; D call uncertain. The CDR3 covers 14 residues. V was pared by 1 base and J by 5 bases, with 11 bases between. Germline CDR1 is LGHNT and CDR2 is FRNRAP. The CDR3 sequence: CASGLGTRTTEAFF. In DNA form, the CDR3 reads TGTGCTAGTGGTTTGGGGACGCGGACTACTGAAGCTTTCTTT.

This sequence joins TRBV5-4 and TRBJ2-3; D may be TRBD2 (7 bases). Germline CDR1 reads SGHNT; CDR2 reads YYREEE (reference sequence). V lost 6 bases and J 2 bases, leaving 16 bases between the germline ends. CDR3 size: 15 residues. CDR3 DNA sequence: TGTGCCAGCAATACTGGGGGGGCCCTCACAGATACGCAGTATTTT. This codes for CASNTGGALTDTQYF. The whole variable domain, filled in from reference TRBV5-4 and TRBJ2-3, reads ETGVTQSPTHLIKTRGQQVTLRCSSQSGHNTVSWYQQALGQGPQFIFQYYREEENGRGNFPPRFSGLQFPNYSSELNVNALELDDSALYLCASNTGGALTDTQYFGPGTRLTVL.

The chain has TRBV28 and TRBJ1-1; possibly TRBD1 for D (5 bases). Germline CDR1 MDHEN, CDR2 SYDVKM. The length of the CDR3 is 13 residues. V dropped 5 bases and J dropped 6 bases, with 13 bases sitting between them. CDR3 sequence reads: CASSGQGRPEAFF. The CDR3 DNA follows: TGTGCCAGCAGTGGTCAGGGAAGGCCTGAAGCTTTCTTT.